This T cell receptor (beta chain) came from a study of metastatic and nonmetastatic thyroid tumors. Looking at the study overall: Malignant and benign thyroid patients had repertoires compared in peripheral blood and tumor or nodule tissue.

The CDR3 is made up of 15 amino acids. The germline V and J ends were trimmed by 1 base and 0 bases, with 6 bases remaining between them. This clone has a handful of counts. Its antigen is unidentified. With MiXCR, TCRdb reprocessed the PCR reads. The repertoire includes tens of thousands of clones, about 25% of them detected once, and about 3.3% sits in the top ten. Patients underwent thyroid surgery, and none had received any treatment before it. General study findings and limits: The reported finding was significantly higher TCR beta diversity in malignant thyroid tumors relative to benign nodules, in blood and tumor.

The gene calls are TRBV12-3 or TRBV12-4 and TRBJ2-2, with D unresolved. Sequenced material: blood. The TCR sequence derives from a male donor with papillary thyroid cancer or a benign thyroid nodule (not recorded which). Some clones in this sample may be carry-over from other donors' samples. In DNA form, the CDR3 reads TGTGCCAGCAGTTTAGGCTTGTCGAACACCGGGGAGCTGTTTTTT. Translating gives CASSLGLSNTGELFF.